The rows below give T cell receptor beta chains drawn from one sample of a study of Graves' ophthalmopathy and Graves' hyperthyroidism. TCRdb reprocessed the multiplex PCR reads via MiXCR and lists one record per CDR3 protein. The sample has 650,000 to 900,000 distinct CDR3 sequences; roughly 40% are singletons. Sequences were obtained from peripheral blood. The receptors were gathered from an adult man with Graves' ophthalmopathy. The CDR3 runs from the conserved cysteine through the conserved F or W. A D gene is named only where the DNA matches it firmly. Clone size is not always given. Where it is, it says once, few, many or a class for expanded clones.

- TRBJ2-7 TRBV3-1 TRBD2 TGTGCCAGCAGCCCAGGGAGGGACGAGCAGTACTTC CASSPGRDEQYF
many TRBJ1-5 TRBV7-8 - TGTGCCAGCAGCTTCACAAGGGCCAGTGCCAATCAGCCCCAGCATTTT CASSFTRASANQPQHF
- TRBJ1-5 TRBV19 - TGTGCCAGTAGTATTGGCCACCTTAATCAGCCCCAGCATTTT CASSIGHLNQPQHF
- TRBJ1-2 TRBV9 - TGTGCCAGCAGCGCCCGAGAAGGTTCAGAGGATGGCTACACCTTC CASSAREGSEDGYTF
- TRBJ1-3 TRBV6-1 - TGTGCCAGCAGCCCTGGCGGGGATGGCAACACCATATATTTT CASSPGGDGNTIYF
- TRBJ1-2 TRBV7-9 TRBD1 TGTGCCAGCAGCGGGACAGGGGGCTTTGCCTATGGCTACACCTTC CASSGTGGFAYGYTF
few TRBJ2-2 TRBV19 TRBD2 TGTGCCAGTAGTGCGTCCGGGACTATGAACACCGGGGAGCTGTTTTTT CASSASGTMNTGELFF
- TRBJ1-4 TRBV10-3 TRBD1 TGTGCCATCAGTGAAGACAGGGCGATTGATAATGAAAAACTGTTTTTT CAISEDRAIDNEKLFF
- TRBJ1-6 TRBV24-1 TRBD1 TGTGCCACCAGTGACCCAGGGACAGGGGAAGGGCATTCACCCCTCCACTTT CATSDPGTGEGHSPLHF
few TRBJ2-5 TRBV20-1 TRBD2 TGCAGTGCCGCCAGCGGGGGGGCCGGAGAGACCCAGTACTTC CSAASGGAGETQYF
many TRBJ2-5 TRBV7-9 - TGTGCCAGCAGCCCCAGGTTAGAAGAGACCCAGTACTTC CASSPRLEETQYF
many TRBJ1-4 TRBV2 - TGTGCCAGCAGTGAAGACAATGGGGTCCGGGGGGAAAAACTGTTTTTT CASSEDNGVRGEKLFF
- TRBJ1-6 TRBV10-3 - TGTGCCAGCAGTCCCTATGGGAATTCACCCCTCCACTTT CASSPYGNSPLHF
- TRBJ2-2 TRBV7-7 TRBD1 TGTGCCAGCAGTTATACAGGGGACGGGGAGCTGTTTTTT CASSYTGDGELFF